This T cell receptor (beta chain) was sequenced during a study of blood T cells in healthy people across ages. Total RNA, at least 5.5 micrograms per sample, came from PBMCs. Next came a second PCR, run for roughly 7 to 12 cycles, which used a sample-barcoded 5' primer along with a J-beta primer mix. A template-switch adaptor that had 12 random nucleotides put a tag on each cDNA molecule. TCRdb reanalysed the 5' RACE reads using MiXCR and keeps one entry per CDR3 protein. Of roughly 1,700,000 distinct CDR3 sequences in the sample, about 30% were seen once. On this clonotype: Its cognate antigen is unknown.

Study findings and constraints: Unknown CMV status may confound age-related changes in expanded clones. There were more naive CD4+ cells and higher diversity in long-lived donors than in aged donors.

Germline values: CDR1 DFQATT, CDR2 SNEGSKA (reference sequence). CDR3 length equals 14 residues. V gave up 3 bases and J gave up 2 bases, with 13 bases separating them. The rearrangement joins TRBV20-1 to TRBJ1-2; D is undetermined. This clonotype originated in a woman in her thirties in good health. The sequenced sample consisted of blood. CDR3 residues: CSASLSRGNYGYTF. For the CDR3, the DNA is TGCAGTGCTAGTCTTTCGCGGGGAAACTATGGCTACACCTTC.